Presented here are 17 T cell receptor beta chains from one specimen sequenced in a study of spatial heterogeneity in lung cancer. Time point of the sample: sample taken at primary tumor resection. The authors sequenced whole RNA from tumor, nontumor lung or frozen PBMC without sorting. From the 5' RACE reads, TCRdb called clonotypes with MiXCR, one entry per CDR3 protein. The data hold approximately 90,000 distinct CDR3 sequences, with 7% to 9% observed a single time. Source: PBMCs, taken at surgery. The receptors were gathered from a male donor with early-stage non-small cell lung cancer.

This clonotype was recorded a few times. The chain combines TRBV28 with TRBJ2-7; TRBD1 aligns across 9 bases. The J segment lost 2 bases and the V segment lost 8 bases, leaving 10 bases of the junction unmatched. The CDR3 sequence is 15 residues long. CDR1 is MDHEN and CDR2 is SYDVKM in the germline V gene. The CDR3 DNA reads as TGTGCCAGCTTAGGACAGGGGCTAGGAACCTACGAGCAGTACTTC. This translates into CASLGQGLGTYEQYF.

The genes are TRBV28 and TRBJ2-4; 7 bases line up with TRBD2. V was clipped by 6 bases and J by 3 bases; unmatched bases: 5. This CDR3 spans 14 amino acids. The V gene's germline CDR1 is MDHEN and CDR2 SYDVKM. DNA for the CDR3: TGTGCCAGCAGATCGGGGGGAGGCAAAAACATTCAGTACTTC. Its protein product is CASRSGGGKNIQYF.

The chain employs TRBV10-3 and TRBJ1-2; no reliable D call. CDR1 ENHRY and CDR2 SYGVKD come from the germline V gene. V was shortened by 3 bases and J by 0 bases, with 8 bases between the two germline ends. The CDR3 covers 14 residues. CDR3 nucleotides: TGTGCCATCAGTGATAGTGAGTCTAACTATGGCTACACCTTC. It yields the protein CAISDSESNYGYTF.

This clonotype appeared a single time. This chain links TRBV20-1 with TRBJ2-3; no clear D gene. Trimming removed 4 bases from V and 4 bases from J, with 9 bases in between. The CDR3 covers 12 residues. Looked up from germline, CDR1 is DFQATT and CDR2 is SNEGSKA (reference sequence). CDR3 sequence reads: CSAKAGSDTQYF. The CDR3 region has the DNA TGCAGTGCTAAGGCAGGTTCAGATACGCAGTATTTT.

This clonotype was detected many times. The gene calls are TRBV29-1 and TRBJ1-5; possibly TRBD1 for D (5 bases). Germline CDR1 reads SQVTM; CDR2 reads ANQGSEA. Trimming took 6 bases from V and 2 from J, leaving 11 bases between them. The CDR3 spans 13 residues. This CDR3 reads CSVAGDRNQPQHF. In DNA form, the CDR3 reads TGCAGCGTGGCGGGGGACCGCAATCAGCCCCAGCATTTT.

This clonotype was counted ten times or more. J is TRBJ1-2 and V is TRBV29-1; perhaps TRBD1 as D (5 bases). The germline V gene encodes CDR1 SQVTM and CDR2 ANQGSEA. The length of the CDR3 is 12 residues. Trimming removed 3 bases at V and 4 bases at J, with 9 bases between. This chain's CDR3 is CSVERDSYGYTF. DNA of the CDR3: TGCAGCGTTGAGCGTGACAGCTATGGCTACACCTTC.

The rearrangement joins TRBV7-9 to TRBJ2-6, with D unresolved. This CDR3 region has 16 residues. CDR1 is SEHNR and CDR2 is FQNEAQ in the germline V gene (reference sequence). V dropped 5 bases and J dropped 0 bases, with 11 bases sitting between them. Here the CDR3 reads CASSTVGFSGANVLTF. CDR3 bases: TGTGCCAGCAGCACCGTAGGGTTCTCTGGGGCCAACGTCCTGACTTTC.

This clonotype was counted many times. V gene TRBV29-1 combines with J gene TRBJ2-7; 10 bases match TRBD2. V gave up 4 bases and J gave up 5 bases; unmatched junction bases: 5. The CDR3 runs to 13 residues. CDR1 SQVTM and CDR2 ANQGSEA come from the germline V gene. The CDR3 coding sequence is TGCAGCGTTGTGAGGCTAGCGGGAGACGAGCAGTACTTC. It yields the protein CSVVRLAGDEQYF.

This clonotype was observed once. This chain's CDR3 is CSARYPAGFYNEQFF. The CDR3 DNA reads as TGCAGTGCTAGATATCCAGCGGGCTTCTACAATGAGCAGTTCTTC. The chain employs TRBV20-1 and TRBJ2-1; possibly TRBD2 for D (6 bases). The CDR3 sequence is 15 residues long. V gave up 2 bases and J gave up 3 bases, with 14 bases separating them. Germline CDR1 is DFQATT and CDR2 is SNEGSKA (reference sequence).

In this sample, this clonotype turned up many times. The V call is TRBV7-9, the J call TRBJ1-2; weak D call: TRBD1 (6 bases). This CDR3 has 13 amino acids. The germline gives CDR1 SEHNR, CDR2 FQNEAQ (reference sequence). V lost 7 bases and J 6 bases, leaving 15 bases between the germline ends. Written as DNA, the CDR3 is TGTGCCAGCAACGTACAGGGTTCGGATGGCTACACCTTC. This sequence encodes CASNVQGSDGYTF.

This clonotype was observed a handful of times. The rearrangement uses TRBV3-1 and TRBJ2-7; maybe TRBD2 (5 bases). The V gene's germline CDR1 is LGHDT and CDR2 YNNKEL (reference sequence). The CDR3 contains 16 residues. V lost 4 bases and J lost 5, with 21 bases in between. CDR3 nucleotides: TGTGCCAGCAGCCGGGAACCGGTCGAAGCGGCCCACGAGCAGTACTTC. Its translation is CASSREPVEAAHEQYF.

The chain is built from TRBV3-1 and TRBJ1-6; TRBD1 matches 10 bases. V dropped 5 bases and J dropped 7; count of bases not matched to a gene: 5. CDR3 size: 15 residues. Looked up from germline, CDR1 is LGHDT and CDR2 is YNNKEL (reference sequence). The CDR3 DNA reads TGTGCCAGCAGCGGCCGGGACAGGGGAAATTCACCCCTCCACTTT. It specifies CASSGRDRGNSPLHF. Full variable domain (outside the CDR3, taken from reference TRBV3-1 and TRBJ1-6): DTAVSQTPKYLVTQMGNDKSIKCEQNLGHDTMYWYKQDSKKFLKIMFSYNNKELIINETVPNRFSPKSPDKAHLNLHINSLELGDSAVYFCASSGRDRGNSPLHFGNGTRLTVT.

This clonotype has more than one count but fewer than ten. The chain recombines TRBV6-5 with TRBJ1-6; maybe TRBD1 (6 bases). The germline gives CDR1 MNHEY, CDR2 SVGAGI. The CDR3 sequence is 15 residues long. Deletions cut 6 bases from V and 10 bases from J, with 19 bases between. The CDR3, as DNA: TGTGCCAGCAGACTAGGGACACCACGGGCCTCACCCCTCCACTTT. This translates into CASRLGTPRASPLHF.

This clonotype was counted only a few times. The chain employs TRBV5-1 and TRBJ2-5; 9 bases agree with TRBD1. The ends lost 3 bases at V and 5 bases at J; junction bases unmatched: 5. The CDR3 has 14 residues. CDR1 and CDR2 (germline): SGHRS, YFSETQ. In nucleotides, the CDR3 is TGCGCCAGCAGCTCACAGGGGGCAGGGGAGACCCAGTACTTC. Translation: CASSSQGAGETQYF.

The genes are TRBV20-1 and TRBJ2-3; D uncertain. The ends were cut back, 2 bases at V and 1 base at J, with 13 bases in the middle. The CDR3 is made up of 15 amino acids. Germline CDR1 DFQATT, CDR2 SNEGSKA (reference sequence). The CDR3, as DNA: TGCAGTGCTAGAAGTGGGTCCACCCGCACAGATACGCAGTATTTT. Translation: CSARSGSTRTDTQYF.

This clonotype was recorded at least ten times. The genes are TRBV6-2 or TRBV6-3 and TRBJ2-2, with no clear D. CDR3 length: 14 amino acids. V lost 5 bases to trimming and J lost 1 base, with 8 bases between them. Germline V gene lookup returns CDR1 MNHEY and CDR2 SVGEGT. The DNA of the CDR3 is TGTGCCAGCAGTCGGACGGAGAACACCGGGGAGCTGTTTTTT. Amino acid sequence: CASSRTENTGELFF.

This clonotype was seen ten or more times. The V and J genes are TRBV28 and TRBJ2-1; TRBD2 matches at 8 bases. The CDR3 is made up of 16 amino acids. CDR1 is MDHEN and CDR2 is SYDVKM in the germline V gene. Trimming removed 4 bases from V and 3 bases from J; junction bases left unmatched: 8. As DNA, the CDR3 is TGTGCCAGCAGTTCAAAAGCGGGAGTGAACTACAATGAGCAGTTCTTC. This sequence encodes CASSSKAGVNYNEQFF.